Shown below are 28 T cell receptor beta chains from a single sample sequenced in a study of CD8 T cells in ankylosing spondylitis. Study outcomes and limitations: Ankylosing spondylitis blood appeared to carry a characteristic TCR beta motif of under ten highly homologous variants.

Their specific antigens are unknown. One entry per CDR3 protein, called by TCRdb with MiXCR from the 5' RACE reads. The profile shows roughly 700,000 distinct CDR3 sequences, 19% of them singletons. Material: blood, either unsorted or a sorted T cell fraction (not recorded which). The receptor set was obtained from a male donor with ankylosing spondylitis.

The rearrangement uses TRBV10-3 and TRBJ1-5, with 9 bases aligning to TRBD1. Germline values: CDR1 ENHRY, CDR2 SYGVKD. This CDR3 is built from 18 residues. With 3 bases clipped from V and 4 bases from J, the junction kept 13 bases outside the gene matches. The CDR3 region is CAISDASTGTGKNQPQHF. As DNA, the CDR3 is TGTGCCATCAGTGACGCCTCTACCGGGACAGGGAAAAATCAGCCCCAGCATTTT.

This rearrangement joins TRBV5-1 to TRBJ2-3, with 9 nucleotides matching TRBD2. With 3 bases clipped from V and 2 bases from J, the junction kept 4 bases outside the gene matches. This CDR3 is built from 15 residues. CDR1 is SGHRS and CDR2 is YFSETQ in the germline V gene. The CDR3 coding sequence is TGCGCCAGCAGCTCAGTAGCGGGGGACACAGATACGCAGTATTTT. Amino acids: CASSSVAGDTDTQYF.

The rearrangement links TRBV6-1 to TRBJ1-2; 7 nucleotides agree with TRBD1. CDR1 and CDR2 from the germline V gene are MNHNS and SASEGT. V lost 5 bases and J lost 7; bases outside the gene matches: 7. The CDR3 is 13 amino acids. CDR3 in amino acids: CASSRQGEGGYTF. The CDR3, as DNA: TGTGCCAGCAGTCGACAGGGCGAGGGTGGCTACACCTTC.

In its sample, this clonotype was seen many times. The V gene is TRBV7-3, the J gene TRBJ1-1, with a tentative D call TRBD1 (5 bases). This CDR3 region has 15 residues. The germline V gene encodes CDR1 SGHTA and CDR2 FQGTGA. Trimming pared 5 bases from V and 1 base from J, leaving 14 bases between. CDR3 protein: CASSAMGGRNTEAFF. CDR3 coding DNA: TGTGCCAGCAGCGCGATGGGGGGTAGGAACACTGAAGCTTTCTTT.

J is TRBJ2-1 and V is TRBV12-5; maybe TRBD2 (6 bases). The V end was cut by 1 base, the J end by 3 bases, with 10 bases between. Per the germline V gene, CDR1 is LGHNT and CDR2 is FRNRAP. The CDR3 has 15 amino acids. The CDR3 nucleotides are TGTGCTAGTGGTTTGGGAAAGGGACTCTACAATGAGCAGTTCTTC. It codes for CASGLGKGLYNEQFF.

This clonotype was counted a few times. The chain links TRBV5-1 to TRBJ2-3; 7 bases fit TRBD1. CDR3 length equals 14 residues. Per the germline V gene, CDR1 is SGHRS and CDR2 is YFSETQ. With 1 base clipped from V and 3 bases from J, the junction kept 2 bases outside the gene matches. CDR3 sequence (DNA): TGCGCCAGCAGCTTGATGACAGGGACAGATACGCAGTATTTT. It encodes CASSLMTGTDTQYF.

This clonotype was detected once. The chain links TRBV28 to TRBJ2-7; D could derive from TRBD1 or TRBD2 (5 bases each). V lost 6 bases to trimming and J lost 2 bases, with 17 bases between them. Germline lookup yields CDR1 MDHEN and CDR2 SYDVKM. The CDR3 covers 15 residues. DNA for the CDR3: TGTGCCAGCAGCACGCCGGGACCGTTCCCCTACGAGCAGTACTTC. Its translation: CASSTPGPFPYEQYF.

The J gene is TRBJ1-2, the V gene TRBV20-1, with 11 positions matching TRBD1. Germline V lookup: CDR1 DFQATT, CDR2 SNEGSKA (reference sequence). The ends lost 0 bases at V and 4 bases at J; junction bases unmatched: 7. The length of the CDR3 is 16 residues. In DNA, the CDR3 is TGCAGTGCTAGAGATCCGTGGGACAGGGGGTTCTATGGCTACACCTTC. It yields the protein CSARDPWDRGFYGYTF.

The V call is TRBV29-1, the J call TRBJ2-1; 14 bases align to TRBD2. Germline CDR1 SQVTM, CDR2 ANQGSEA. The CDR3 spans 18 residues. The J segment lost 5 bases and the V segment lost 3 bases, leaving 12 bases of the junction unmatched. CDR3 in amino acids: CSVDTLTSGGANDNEQFF. CDR3 DNA: TGCAGCGTTGATACTTTGACTAGCGGGGGGGCAAATGACAATGAGCAGTTCTTC.

V usage is TRBV12-5 and J usage is TRBJ1-5; perhaps TRBD1 as D (6 bases). CDR1 is LGHNT, CDR2 FRNRAP, per germline. With 0 bases removed from V and 1 base from J, the gap between germline ends came to 16 bases. This CDR3 contains 18 residues. The CDR3 DNA is TGTGCTAGTGGTTTGGTCAACCCACAGGGAGGGAGCAATCAGCCCCAGCATTTT. This sequence encodes CASGLVNPQGGSNQPQHF.

There are a few counts of this clonotype. V usage is TRBV10-3 and J usage is TRBJ2-3; TRBD2 agrees at 8 bases. Germline V lookup: CDR1 ENHRY, CDR2 SYGVKD. The length of the CDR3 is 13 residues. The trim removed 6 bases at V and 5 bases at J, leaving 4 bases unmatched. The CDR3 loop is CAIRTGGGDTQYF. The DNA for the CDR3 is TGTGCCATCAGGACCGGGGGGGGAGATACGCAGTATTTT.

This clonotype was recorded at least ten times. This sequence joins TRBV6-1 and TRBJ1-5; TRBD1 might be the D (6 bases). The V and J ends lost 2 bases and 8 bases respectively, with 22 bases between them. This CDR3 is built from 17 residues. Germline V gene data show CDR1 as MNHNS and CDR2 as SASEGT. CDR3: CASSEYPAGASGEPQHF. For the CDR3, the DNA is TGTGCCAGCAGTGAATATCCCGCAGGGGCCTCGGGGGAGCCCCAGCATTTT.

V and J are TRBV4-2 and TRBJ1-2; 7 bases line up with TRBD1. This CDR3 is 16 amino acids long. Per germline, CDR1 LGHNA and CDR2 YNFKEQ. The junction had 9 bases not matched to a gene; V was cut back by 0 bases and J by 5 bases. In nucleotides, the CDR3 is TGTGCCAGCAGCCAAGAACCAGGGACAGACACTTATGGCTACACCTTC. The encoded protein is CASSQEPGTDTYGYTF.

This chain uses TRBV7-3 with TRBJ2-1, with TRBD1 matching over 10 bases. Germline values: CDR1 SGHTA, CDR2 FQGTGA. The CDR3 runs to 15 residues. With V trimmed by 4 bases and J by 5 bases, 5 bases remained unmatched. The CDR3 DNA reads TGTGCCAGCAGCTCAACCGGGACAGGGGACAATGAGCAGTTCTTC. This translates into CASSSTGTGDNEQFF.

This clonotype was observed a few times. V is TRBV20-1 and J is TRBJ1-2; 8 bases map to TRBD1. The germline V gene has CDR1 DFQATT and CDR2 SNEGSKA (reference sequence). The CDR3 consists of 15 residues. J gave up 3 bases and V 0 bases, and 6 bases lay outside the gene matches. The CDR3 loop reads CSARDWNRGDYGYTF. The CDR3 coding sequence is TGCAGTGCTAGAGATTGGAACAGGGGGGACTATGGCTACACCTTC.

This clonotype was seen more than once but under ten times. The chain recombines TRBV12-3 or TRBV12-4 with TRBJ2-7, with D unclear. The CDR3 extends over 12 amino acids. Trimming cost V 1 base and J 7 bases, with 8 bases left between them. Here the CDR3 DNA reads TGTGCCAGCAGTTTAGGCAGCCCGGAGCAGTACTTC. Translation: CASSLGSPEQYF.

The chain carries TRBV12-3 or TRBV12-4 and TRBJ2-7; 9 nucleotides line up with TRBD1. J lost 6 bases, V lost 6 bases, and 6 bases had no gene match. The CDR3 contains 13 residues. The CDR3 protein is CASSGTGQSEQYF. CDR3 bases: TGTGCCAGCAGCGGGACAGGGCAAAGCGAGCAGTACTTC.

This clonotype was recorded a few times. The chain employs TRBV25-1 and TRBJ2-1, with TRBD2 matching over 10 bases. The CDR3 totals 15 residues. Per the germline V gene, CDR1 is MGHDK and CDR2 is SYGVNS. V trimming: 5 bases; J trimming: 4 bases; junction bases outside the gene matches: 5. In nucleotides, the CDR3 is TGTGCCAGCAGTACACTAGCGGGGACTTACAATGAGCAGTTCTTC. Translation gives CASSTLAGTYNEQFF. Full variable domain (rest looked up from reference TRBV25-1 and TRBJ2-1): EADIYQTPRYLVIGTGKKITLECSQTMGHDKMYWYQQDPGMELHLIHYSYGVNSTEKGDLSSESTVSRIRTEHFPLTLESARPSHTSQYLCASSTLAGTYNEQFFGPGTRLTVL.

This clonotype was observed a few times. V and J are TRBV20-1 and TRBJ1-1; no definite D call. Germline V CDR1 and CDR2: DFQATT, SNEGSKA (reference sequence). The V gene lost 0 bases and the J gene lost 0 bases, with 14 bases spanning the gap. The CDR3 length is 16 residues. The CDR3 spells CSARDGGLAMNTEAFF. CDR3 DNA: TGCAGTGCTAGAGATGGAGGCTTAGCGATGAACACTGAAGCTTTCTTT.

At least ten counts were recorded for this clonotype. The chain links TRBV4-1 to TRBJ2-7; TRBD2 might be the D (6 bases). With 1 base removed from V and 1 base from J, the gap between germline ends came to 11 bases. Germline CDR1 is MGHRA and CDR2 is YSYEKL. The CDR3 consists of 15 residues. This CDR3 is CASSQATGTSYEQYF. The CDR3 DNA reads as TGCGCCAGCAGCCAAGCAACGGGGACTTCCTACGAGCAGTACTTC.

This chain uses TRBV7-9 with TRBJ2-3, with D possibly matching TRBD2 (6 bases). The CDR3 extends over 16 amino acids. V was pared by 5 bases and J by 4 bases, with 19 bases between. CDR1 and CDR2 (germline): SEHNR, FQNEAQ (reference sequence). This CDR3 is CASSRDSLLSPDTQYF. DNA for the CDR3: TGTGCCAGCAGCCGGGACTCCCTCCTATCCCCAGATACGCAGTATTTT.

The rearrangement joins TRBV7-3 to TRBJ2-1, with 8 nucleotides matching TRBD2. Germline loops: CDR1 SGHTA, CDR2 FQGTGA. V was pared by 3 bases and J by 3 bases, with 7 bases of the junction left unmatched. CDR3 length equals 16 residues. The CDR3 DNA is TGTGCCAGCAGCTTGACCGGGACTAGAATCTACAATGAGCAGTTCTTC. Translating it yields CASSLTGTRIYNEQFF.

Many counts were recorded for this clonotype. This chain connects TRBV12-3 or TRBV12-4 to TRBJ1-1; a weak D match, TRBD1 (5 bases). V was trimmed by 6 bases and J by 8 bases, leaving 10 bases between them. CDR3 length: 11 amino acids. The CDR3, as DNA: TGTGCCAGCAGCCCCGACAGAGAAGCTTTCTTT. It translates to CASSPDREAFF.

This clonotype was counted a few times. This chain uses TRBV14 with TRBJ1-5; TRBD1 might be the D (5 bases). This CDR3 has 16 amino acids. The germline V and J ends were trimmed by 0 bases and 2 bases, with 11 bases remaining between them. Per the germline V gene, CDR1 is SGHDN and CDR2 is FVKESK. In DNA form, the CDR3 reads TGTGCCAGCAGCCAAGAGGCAGGGTCTGGCAATCAGCCCCAGCATTTT. Protein product: CASSQEAGSGNQPQHF.

This clonotype was counted at least ten times. The chain links TRBV6-5 to TRBJ1-1, with a weak D call TRBD1 (5 bases). V lost 0 bases, J lost 1 base, and 6 bases lay in between. The CDR3 loop spans 14 amino acids. CDR1 MNHEY and CDR2 SVGAGI come from the germline V gene. The CDR3 DNA reads as TGTGCCAGCAGTTACTCGGGGGGGAACACTGAAGCTTTCTTT. Translation gives CASSYSGGNTEAFF.

As for this clonotype: At one end the junction does not follow the germline gene, possibly because of a read error. CDR3 DNA sequence: TGCAGCGTCGAAGGGAGTACGACTAGCGGGCCTTATACGCAGTATTTT. Residues: CSVEGSTTSGPYTQYF. The chain combines TRBV29-1 with TRBJ2-3; 10 bases are shared with TRBD2. The CDR3 totals 16 residues. Germline assignment: CDR1 SQVTM and CDR2 ANQGSEA.

The chain couples TRBV6-1 to TRBJ1-1; maybe TRBD1 (6 bases). The CDR3 totals 14 residues. Deletions cut 8 bases from V and 10 bases from J, with 23 bases between. Germline V gene sequence: CDR1 MNHNS, CDR2 SASEGT. In DNA, the CDR3 is TGTGCCAGCCCAGGCGGGGTGGAAGCGACAGGAGCTTTCTTT. Protein: CASPGGVEATGAFF.

This chain joins TRBV28 and TRBJ2-7; D uncertain. Germline values: CDR1 MDHEN, CDR2 SYDVKM. There are 13 residues in the CDR3. Trimming removed 8 bases from V and 0 bases from J, with 11 bases in between. The CDR3 loop reads CASGITSSYEQYF. In DNA, the CDR3 is TGTGCCAGCGGGATAACGAGCTCCTACGAGCAGTACTTC.